What follows are 19 T cell receptor beta chains derived from one specimen sequenced in a study of cytomegalovirus exposure and HLA in healthy donors. The PCR employed 60 Vbeta primers together with 13 Jbeta primers. Clones were sequenced by immunoSEQ multiplex PCR, and TCRdb holds only the in-frame ones, with some missing. The sample shows under 200,000 clones, about four fifths of them seen only once. Sequenced material: PBMCs. Receptors were obtained from a man aged 25 to 45 in good health and CMV-seronegative.

The J gene is TRBJ2-1, the V gene TRBV7-2, with D perhaps TRBD1 (6 bases). The CDR3 sequence is 18 residues long. V gave up 5 bases and J gave up 7 bases, with 27 bases separating them. Per the germline V gene, CDR1 is SGHTA and CDR2 is FQGNSA. DNA for the CDR3: TGTGCCAGCAGCCGACGCATCGATACAGGGAATGGGGTAAATGAGCAGTTCTTC. Protein: CASSRRIDTGNGVNEQFF.

This clone was found once. The V and J genes are TRBV7-2 and TRBJ2-7; 8 positions match TRBD1. Germline V CDR1 and CDR2: SGHTA, FQGNSA. The V segment lost 2 bases and the J segment 5 bases; nucleotides outside the gene matches: 8. This CDR3 contains 15 residues. DNA for the CDR3: TGTGCCAGCAGCTTAATCTTGCAGGGGGCCGACGAGCAGTACTTC. As protein: CASSLILQGADEQYF.

The rearrangement uses TRBV4-2 and TRBJ2-3, with 7 bases aligning to TRBD1. V trimming: 1 base; J trimming: 2 bases; junction bases outside the gene matches: 12. In germline, CDR1 is LGHNA, CDR2 YNFKEQ. This CDR3 is built from 18 residues. The CDR3 coding sequence is TGTGCCAGCAGCCAAGCGACAGGGCAAGGGTATGTCACAGATACGCAGTATTTT. Amino acids: CASSQATGQGYVTDTQYF.

The chain uses TRBV11-2 and TRBJ1-5; 8 bases fit TRBD1. Trimming cost V 5 bases and J 6 bases; bases outside gene matches: 3. Germline V gene lookup returns CDR1 SGHAT and CDR2 FQNNGV. The CDR3 sequence is 13 residues long. DNA for the CDR3: TGTGCCAGCAGCCCGGACAGGGTTCAGCCCCAGCATTTT. Amino acids: CASSPDRVQPQHF.

CDR3 sequence (DNA): TGTGCCAGTAGTATTTTATCGAGGGCGGTGGCTGAAGCTTTCTTT. Encoded protein: CASSILSRAVAEAFF. V gene TRBV19 combines with J gene TRBJ1-1; D is ambiguous. The V end lost 3 bases, the J end lost 6 bases, and 17 bases lay between the germline ends. The CDR3 runs to 15 residues. The germline gives CDR1 LNHDA, CDR2 SQIVND (reference sequence). Supplemented by reference TRBV19 and TRBJ1-1, the full variable domain reads DGGITQSPKYLFRKEGQNVTLSCEQNLNHDAMYWYRQDPGQGLRLIYYSQIVNDFQKGDIAEGYSVSREKKESFPLTVTSAQKNPTAFYLCASSILSRAVAEAFFGQGTRLTVV.

The chain carries TRBV28 and TRBJ1-2; TRBD1 matches at 7 bases. V lost 4 bases and J lost 3; bases outside the gene matches: 8. This CDR3 region has 15 residues. Germline CDR1 is MDHEN and CDR2 is SYDVKM. The CDR3 nucleotides read TGTGCCAGCAGTTCGCCCCCCGACAGGGACTATGGCTACACCTTC. Its translation: CASSSPPDRDYGYTF.

This clone was observed a few times. The J gene is TRBJ1-5, the V gene TRBV30; no definite D call. Per the germline V gene, CDR1 is GTSNPN and CDR2 is SVGIG (reference sequence). This CDR3 contains 14 residues. The germline V and J ends were trimmed by 3 bases and 7 bases, with 16 bases remaining between them. CDR3 bases: TGTGCCTGGAGCCCCCGGGAAAGGGCACAGCCCCAGCATTTT. It yields the protein CAWSPRERAQPQHF.

The V gene is TRBV29-1, the J gene TRBJ1-2, with 8 bases matching TRBD1. In germline, CDR1 is SQVTM, CDR2 ANQGSEA. Trimming cost V 5 bases and J 3 bases; bases outside gene matches: 5. The CDR3 is made up of 13 amino acids. CDR3 coding DNA: TGCAGCGTTCCCAGGGGGCGCGACTATGGCTACACCTTC. Its protein product is CSVPRGRDYGYTF.

The table lists this clone with a count of one. The chain links TRBV28 to TRBJ1-1; D gene uncertain. The CDR3 is made up of 13 amino acids. Trimming took off 4 bases at V and 5 bases at J, with 11 bases between the two ends. Germline-derived CDR1 and CDR2 are MDHEN and SYDVKM. The CDR3 loop reads CASSSRSWTEAFF. In nucleotides, the CDR3 is TGTGCCAGCAGTTCCCGGAGTTGGACTGAAGCTTTCTTT.

The rearrangement joins TRBV12-5 to TRBJ2-3; D gene uncertain. V was pared by 4 bases and J by 2 bases, with 4 bases between. CDR1 is LGHNT and CDR2 is FRNRAP in the germline V gene. The CDR3 contains 12 residues. The CDR3 nucleotides read TGTGCTAGTGGTTCCTCCACAGATACGCAGTATTTT. Its translation: CASGSSTDTQYF.

The chain links TRBV18 to TRBJ2-7, with D possibly matching TRBD2 (6 bases). V was clipped by 7 bases and J by 0 bases, with 16 bases between them. This CDR3 comprises 15 residues. Germline CDR1 KGHSH, CDR2 LQKENI. The CDR3 is CASLAPGESSYEQYF. In DNA, the CDR3 is TGTGCCAGCTTAGCTCCGGGGGAGAGCTCCTACGAGCAGTACTTC.

J is TRBJ2-7 and V is TRBV11-2; D is ambiguous. From germline, CDR1 is SGHAT and CDR2 FQNNGV. The ends were cut back, 3 bases at V and 6 bases at J, with 18 bases in the middle. The CDR3 extends over 15 amino acids. The CDR3 sequence: CASSFVRRPNREQYF. As DNA, the CDR3 is TGTGCCAGCAGCTTCGTGCGGAGACCTAATCGCGAGCAGTACTTC.

This clone was counted between two and nine times. The chain couples TRBV28 to TRBJ1-5; possible D gene TRBD1, 5 bases. V shed 8 bases and J shed 6 bases, with 23 bases lying between them. This CDR3 is built from 16 residues. CDR1 is MDHEN and CDR2 is SYDVKM in the germline V gene. In DNA form, the CDR3 reads TGTGCCAGCTTGCCTGGGGCTTGGCGAGGCGGTCAGCCCCAGCATTTT. Amino acids: CASLPGAWRGGQPQHF.

This clone has only one observation. The V and J genes are TRBV15 and TRBJ2-2; the match to TRBD1 covers 9 bases. Trimming at V came to 2 bases and at J to 5 bases, leaving 9 bases not matched to a gene. The CDR3 has 17 residues. Germline V gene sequence: CDR1 LNHNV, CDR2 YYDKDF (reference sequence). CDR3: CATSRSGTGRATGELFF. In DNA form, the CDR3 reads TGTGCCACCAGCAGATCAGGGACAGGGAGAGCAACCGGGGAGCTGTTTTTT. Full variable domain (remainder filled in from reference TRBV15 and TRBJ2-2): DAMVIQNPRYQVTQFGKPVTLSCSQTLNHNVMYWYQQKSSQAPKLLFHYYDKDFNNEADTPDNFQSRRPNTSFCFLDIRSPGLGDTAMYLCATSRSGTGRATGELFFGEGSRLTVL.

This chain joins TRBV28 and TRBJ1-2, with D perhaps TRBD1 (6 bases). The CDR3 loop spans 15 amino acids. The germline CDR1 and CDR2 sequences are MDHEN and SYDVKM. The V end lost 3 bases, the J end lost 5 bases, and 16 bases lay between the germline ends. The DNA of the CDR3 is TGTGCCAGCAGTTTCCCTCGCAGGGACAATTATGGCTACACCTTC. Translated, it gives CASSFPRRDNYGYTF.

The chain employs TRBV9 and TRBJ2-6; the match to TRBD1 covers 9 bases. This CDR3 region has 13 residues. The V gene's germline CDR1 is SGDLS and CDR2 YYNGEE. The ends lost 3 bases at V and 11 bases at J; junction bases unmatched: 3. CDR3 in DNA: TGTGCCAGCAGCGGGGACAGGGCGGACGTCCTGACTTTC. Its translation: CASSGDRADVLTF.

The rearrangement joins TRBV6-5 to TRBJ1-6, with D perhaps matching TRBD1 (6 bases). The CDR3 length is 14 residues. Germline CDR1 MNHEY, CDR2 SVGAGI. Between the trimmed V and J ends, which lost 8 bases and 7 bases, there was a span of 15 bases. Here the CDR3 reads CASSGPTGNSPLHF. CDR3 nucleotides: TGTGCCAGCTCAGGCCCAACAGGGAATTCACCCCTCCACTTT.

This clone appeared once. This chain uses TRBV5-1 with TRBJ2-1; tentatively, D is TRBD1 (5 bases). Looked up from germline, CDR1 is SGHRS and CDR2 is YFSETQ. This CDR3 is built from 18 residues. V was trimmed by 0 bases and J by 5 bases, leaving 21 bases between them. This CDR3 reads CASSLAQYRTRGDNEQFF. CDR3 nucleotide sequence: TGCGCCAGCAGCTTGGCTCAATACAGGACCCGTGGTGACAATGAGCAGTTCTTC.

This clone was seen only once. The chain uses TRBV25-1 and TRBJ1-1; D may be TRBD1 (5 bases). Germline lookup yields CDR1 MGHDK and CDR2 SYGVNS. The CDR3 is made up of 13 amino acids. V was trimmed by 7 bases and J by 1 base, leaving 10 bases between them. The CDR3 sequence is CASTSGGNTEAFF. CDR3 in DNA: TGTGCCAGCACCAGCGGGGGGAACACTGAAGCTTTCTTT.